This T cell receptor beta chain originates from a study of blood T cell repertoires in COVID-19. Study details: Sites in the United States, Italy and Spain provided acute and convalescent COVID-19 samples. T cells, B-cell-depleted T cells, or PBMCs supplied cDNA or gDNA.

Under the authors' procedure: For nucleated cells, counts were estimated from reference gene primer amplification. Assay used: immunoSEQ multiplex PCR; TCRdb lists only in-frame clones, some missing. The DNA gave D and trimming, while V, J and clone size come from that table. The top ten hold around 1.7% of the sample, which has about 200,000 clones, 85% to 90% seen once. Specimen: peripheral blood. This TCR derives from a man aged 18 to 30 with active or convalescent COVID-19.

The CDR3 bases are TGCGCCAGCAGCCACGGACAGCAAGAGACCCAGTACTTC. Its protein product is CASSHGQQETQYF. The genes are TRBV10-2 and TRBJ2-5; possibly TRBD1 for D (6 bases). Per the germline V gene, CDR1 is WSHSY and CDR2 is SAAADI. This CDR3 is 13 amino acids long. Trimming cost V 6 bases and J 2 bases, with 10 bases left between them.